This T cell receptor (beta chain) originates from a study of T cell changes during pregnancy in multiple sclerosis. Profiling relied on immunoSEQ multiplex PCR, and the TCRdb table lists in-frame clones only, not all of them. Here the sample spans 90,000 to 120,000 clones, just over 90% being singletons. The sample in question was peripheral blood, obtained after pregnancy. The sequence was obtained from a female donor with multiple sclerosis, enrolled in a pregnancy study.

The CDR3 region is CASSSPHANYGYTF. CDR3 DNA sequence: TGTGCCAGCAGCTCGCCACATGCAAACTATGGCTACACCTTC. The chain is built from TRBV7-2 and TRBJ1-2; D ambiguous. Trimming removed 4 bases from V and 2 bases from J, with 11 bases in between. This CDR3 is 14 amino acids long. Germline loops: CDR1 SGHTA, CDR2 FQGNSA.